This T cell receptor (beta chain) was recovered during a study of identical twins. Regarding the study as a whole: Out-of-frame TCR alpha sharing observed in monozygotic twins exceeded model estimates. Among beta out-of-frame sequences, excess sharing between twins appeared weaker.

TCRdb reanalysed the 5' RACE reads using MiXCR and keeps one entry per CDR3 protein. The sample contains some 500,000 distinct CDR3 sequences, roughly 13% of which appear only once. Concerning this clonotype: Its antigen is still unknown.

The CDR3 is 15 amino acids. The germline V and J ends were trimmed by 1 base and 0 bases, with 12 bases remaining between them. Per germline, CDR1 SQVTM and CDR2 ANQGSEA. The data also belong to a second study, concerning yellow fever vaccine responses in identical twins. That work adds: Reportedly, twins showed a vaccine T cell response that looked partly convergent and partly personalized.

This chain joins TRBV29-1 and TRBJ1-2; D unresolved. Sequencing used CD4+ T cells sorted from blood. This clonotype was obtained from a woman between 18 and 29 years old in good health. The CDR3 here is CSVEGLRGANYGYTF. In DNA form, the CDR3 reads TGCAGCGTTGAAGGGTTACGGGGTGCTAACTATGGCTACACCTTC.